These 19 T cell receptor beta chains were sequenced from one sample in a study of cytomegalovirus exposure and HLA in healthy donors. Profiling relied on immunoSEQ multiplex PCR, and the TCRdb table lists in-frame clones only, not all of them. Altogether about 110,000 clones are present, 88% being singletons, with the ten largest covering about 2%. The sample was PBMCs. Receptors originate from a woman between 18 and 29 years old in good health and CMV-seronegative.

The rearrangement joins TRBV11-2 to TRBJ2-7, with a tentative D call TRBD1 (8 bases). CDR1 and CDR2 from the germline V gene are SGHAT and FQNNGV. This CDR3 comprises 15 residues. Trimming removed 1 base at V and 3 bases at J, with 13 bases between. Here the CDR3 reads CASSLVTGGDYEQYF. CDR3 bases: TGTGCCAGCAGCTTAGTCACAGGGGGGGACTACGAGCAGTACTTC.

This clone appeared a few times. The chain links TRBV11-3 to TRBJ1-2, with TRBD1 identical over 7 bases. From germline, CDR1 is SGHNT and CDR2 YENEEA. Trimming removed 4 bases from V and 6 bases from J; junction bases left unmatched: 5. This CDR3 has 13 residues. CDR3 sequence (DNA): TGTGCCAGCAGCTATAAAGGGGGCAATGGCTACACCTTC. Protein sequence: CASSYKGGNGYTF.

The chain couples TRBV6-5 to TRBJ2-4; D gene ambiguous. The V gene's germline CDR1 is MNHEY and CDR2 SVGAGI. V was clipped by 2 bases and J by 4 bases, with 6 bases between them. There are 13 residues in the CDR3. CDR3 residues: CASSYSRKNIQYF. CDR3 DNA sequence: TGTGCCAGCAGTTACAGTCGGAAAAACATTCAGTACTTC.

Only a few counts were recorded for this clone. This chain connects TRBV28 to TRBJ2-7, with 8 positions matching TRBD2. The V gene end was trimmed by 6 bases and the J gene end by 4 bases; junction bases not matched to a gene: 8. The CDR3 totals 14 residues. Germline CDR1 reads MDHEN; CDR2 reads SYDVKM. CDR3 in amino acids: CASRGGGTRYEQYF. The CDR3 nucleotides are TGTGCCAGCAGGGGGGGCGGGACTAGGTACGAGCAGTACTTC.

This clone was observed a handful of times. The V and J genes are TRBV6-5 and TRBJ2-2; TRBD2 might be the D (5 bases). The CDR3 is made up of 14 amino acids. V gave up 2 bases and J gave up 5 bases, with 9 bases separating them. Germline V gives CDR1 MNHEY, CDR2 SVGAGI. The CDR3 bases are TGTGCCAGCAGTTACGATTCGGGGACCGGGGAGCTGTTTTTT. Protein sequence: CASSYDSGTGELFF.

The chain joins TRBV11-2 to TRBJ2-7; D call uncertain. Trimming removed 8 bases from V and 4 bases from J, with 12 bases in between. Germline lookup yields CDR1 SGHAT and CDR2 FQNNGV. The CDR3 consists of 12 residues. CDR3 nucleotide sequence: TGTGCCAGCGGCAGTAATGATTACGAGCAGTACTTC. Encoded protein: CASGSNDYEQYF.

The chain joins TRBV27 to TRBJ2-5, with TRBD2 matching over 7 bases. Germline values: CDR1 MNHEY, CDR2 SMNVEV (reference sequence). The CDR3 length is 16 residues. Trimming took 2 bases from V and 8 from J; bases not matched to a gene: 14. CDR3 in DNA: TGTGCCAGCAGTTTAGGAAGCGGGGCCCTCGGTCGAACCCAGTACTTC. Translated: CASSLGSGALGRTQYF.

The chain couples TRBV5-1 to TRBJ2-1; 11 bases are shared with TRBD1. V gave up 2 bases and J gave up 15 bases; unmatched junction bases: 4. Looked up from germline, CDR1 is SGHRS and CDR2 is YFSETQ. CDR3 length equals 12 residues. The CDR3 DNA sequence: TGCGCCAGCAGCTTTGGGGGACAGGGGGGGTTCTTC. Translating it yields CASSFGGQGGFF.

The CDR3 coding sequence is TGTGCCAGTAGTACGGGGAATCAGCCCCAGCATTTT. Protein sequence: CASSTGNQPQHF. This chain connects TRBV19 to TRBJ1-5; D is unresolved. The germline V and J ends were trimmed by 4 bases and 4 bases, with 5 bases remaining between them. CDR3 length equals 12 residues. Germline assignment: CDR1 LNHDA and CDR2 SQIVND (reference sequence).

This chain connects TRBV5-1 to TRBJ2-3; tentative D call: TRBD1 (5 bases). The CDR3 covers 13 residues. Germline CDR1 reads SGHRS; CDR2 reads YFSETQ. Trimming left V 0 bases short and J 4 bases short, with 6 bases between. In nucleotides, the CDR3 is TGCGCCAGCAGCTTGGGGGGCGCAGATACGCAGTATTTT. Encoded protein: CASSLGGADTQYF.

The DNA of the CDR3 is TGTGCCAGCAGTTTAAGACTAGCGAATGAGCAGTTCTTC. Its translation is CASSLRLANEQFF. The chain recombines TRBV27 with TRBJ2-1; 8 nucleotides line up with TRBD2. With V trimmed by 2 bases and J by 7 bases, 1 base remained unmatched. Looked up from germline, CDR1 is MNHEY and CDR2 is SMNVEV (reference sequence). The CDR3 length is 13 residues.

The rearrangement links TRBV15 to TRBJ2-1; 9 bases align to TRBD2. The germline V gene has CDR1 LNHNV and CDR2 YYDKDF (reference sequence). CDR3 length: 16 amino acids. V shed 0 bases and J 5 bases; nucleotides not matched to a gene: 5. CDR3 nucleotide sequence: TGTGCCACCAGCAGAGATAGAGCGGGGGGCCACAATGAGCAGTTCTTC. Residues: CATSRDRAGGHNEQFF.

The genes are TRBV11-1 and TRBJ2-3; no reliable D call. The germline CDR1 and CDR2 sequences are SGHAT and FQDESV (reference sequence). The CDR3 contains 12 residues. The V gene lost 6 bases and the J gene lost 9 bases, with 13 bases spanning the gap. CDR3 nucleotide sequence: TGTGCCAGCAGGGGTACGCGAGGCACGCAGTATTTT. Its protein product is CASRGTRGTQYF.

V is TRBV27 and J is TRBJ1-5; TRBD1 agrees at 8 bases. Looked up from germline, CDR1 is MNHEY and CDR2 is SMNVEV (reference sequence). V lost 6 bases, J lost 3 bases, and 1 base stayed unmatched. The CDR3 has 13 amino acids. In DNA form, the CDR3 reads TGTGCCAGCAGGGACAGGGCCAATCAGCCCCAGCATTTT. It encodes CASRDRANQPQHF.

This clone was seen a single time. CDR3 in amino acids: CASSERGAGPSYNEQFF. The DNA of the CDR3 is TGTGCCAGCAGTGAAAGGGGTGCCGGGCCCTCCTACAATGAGCAGTTCTTC. This chain links TRBV2 with TRBJ2-1; a possible D gene is TRBD1 (5 bases). The CDR3 runs 17 residues. The ends were cut back, 2 bases at V and 0 bases at J, with 14 bases in the middle. CDR1 is SNHLY, CDR2 FYNNEI, per germline.

CDR3 DNA sequence: TGCAGTGCTAGACCTCACAATGAGCAGTTCTTC. It translates to CSARPHNEQFF. The V call is TRBV20-1, the J call TRBJ2-1; the D is unclear. The CDR3 covers 11 residues. Germline V gives CDR1 DFQATT, CDR2 SNEGSKA (reference sequence). V lost 2 bases and J 5 bases, leaving 4 bases between the germline ends.

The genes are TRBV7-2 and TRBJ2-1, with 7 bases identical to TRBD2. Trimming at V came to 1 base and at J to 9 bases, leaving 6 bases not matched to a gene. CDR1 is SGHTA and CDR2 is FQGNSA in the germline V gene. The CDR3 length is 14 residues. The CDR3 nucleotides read TGTGCCAGCAGCTTAGGGACTAGTCGTCGTGAGCAGTTCTTC. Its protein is CASSLGTSRREQFF.

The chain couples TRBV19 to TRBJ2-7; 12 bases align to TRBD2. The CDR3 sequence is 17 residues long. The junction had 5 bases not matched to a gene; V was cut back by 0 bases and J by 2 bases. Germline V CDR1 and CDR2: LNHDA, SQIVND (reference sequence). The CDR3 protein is CASSIEGGLAGTYEQYF. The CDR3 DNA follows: TGTGCCAGTAGTATAGAGGGAGGACTAGCGGGAACCTACGAGCAGTACTTC.

CDR3 in amino acids: CASSLPDRNTGELFF. The CDR3 DNA reads TGTGCCAGCAGTCTACCGGACAGGAACACCGGGGAGCTGTTTTTT. The chain recombines TRBV28 with TRBJ2-2; D may be TRBD1 (6 bases). The CDR3 loop spans 15 amino acids. Trimming pared 5 bases from V and 1 base from J, leaving 11 bases between. Germline V gives CDR1 MDHEN, CDR2 SYDVKM.